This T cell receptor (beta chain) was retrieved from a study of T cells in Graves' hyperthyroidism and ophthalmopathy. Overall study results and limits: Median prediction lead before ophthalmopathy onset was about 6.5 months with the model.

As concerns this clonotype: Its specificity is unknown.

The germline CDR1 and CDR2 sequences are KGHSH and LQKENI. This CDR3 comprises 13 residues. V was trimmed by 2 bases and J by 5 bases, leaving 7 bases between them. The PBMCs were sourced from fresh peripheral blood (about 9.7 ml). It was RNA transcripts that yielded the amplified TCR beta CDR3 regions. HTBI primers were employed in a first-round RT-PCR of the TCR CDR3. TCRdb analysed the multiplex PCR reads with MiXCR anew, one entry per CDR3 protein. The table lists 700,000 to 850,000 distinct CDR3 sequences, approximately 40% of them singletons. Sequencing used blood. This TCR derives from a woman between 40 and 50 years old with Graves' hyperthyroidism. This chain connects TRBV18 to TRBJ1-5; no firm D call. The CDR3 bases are TGTGCCAGCTCACCAGGGAACGATCAGCCCCAGCATTTT. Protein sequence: CASSPGNDQPQHF.